The next 28 T cell receptor beta chains were all read from a single sample in a study of CD8 T cells in ankylosing spondylitis. MiXCR was run by TCRdb on the 5' RACE reads, yielding one entry per CDR3 protein. The sample contains roughly 170,000 distinct CDR3 sequences, 9.5% to 10% of which appear only once. The sequenced sample consisted of blood, either unsorted or a sorted T cell fraction (not recorded which). These receptors came from a female donor with ankylosing spondylitis or in good health (not recorded which).

This clonotype was observed many times. The chain couples TRBV9 to TRBJ2-7, with D possibly TRBD1 on 6 matching bases. Germline lookup yields CDR1 SGDLS and CDR2 YYNGEE. Trimming left V 3 bases short and J 4 bases short, with 14 bases between. This CDR3 contains 14 residues. The CDR3 DNA follows: TGTGCCAGCAGCGCCGCAGCGAGGGGGTACGAGCAGTACTTC. Amino acids: CASSAAARGYEQYF.

The gene calls are TRBV21-1 and TRBJ2-5. TRBV21-1 is a pseudogene segment. The CDR3 has 12 amino acids. CDR3 loop: CASSKGEVTQYF. The CDR3, as DNA: TGTGCCAGCAGCAAAGGGGAAGTGACCCAGTACTTC.

In this sample, this clonotype turned up many times. V and J are TRBV12-3 or TRBV12-4 and TRBJ1-1; D unresolved. The ends were cut back, 6 bases at V and 5 bases at J, with 7 bases in the middle. The CDR3 runs to 11 residues. The CDR3 region has the DNA TGTGCCAGCAGGATAGGGACTGAAGCTTTCTTT. This translates into CASRIGTEAFF.

In its sample, this clonotype was seen a few times. Here the CDR3 reads CASSSTGIGFSHNEQFF. The DNA of the CDR3 is TGTGCCAGCAGTTCTACAGGGATTGGGTTCTCGCACAATGAGCAGTTCTTC. The chain is built from TRBV6-2 or TRBV6-3 and TRBJ2-1; a possible D gene is TRBD1 (6 bases). In germline, CDR1 is MNHEY, CDR2 SVGEGT. Trimming removed 4 bases at V and 5 bases at J, with 21 bases between. This CDR3 is 17 amino acids long.

V and J are TRBV15 and TRBJ1-6; D is possibly TRBD1 (5 bases). Deletions cut 3 bases from V and 14 bases from J, with 20 bases between. Germline loops: CDR1 LNHNV, CDR2 YYDKDF (reference sequence). The CDR3 length is 15 residues. The CDR3 spells CATSRSGDGIDALHF. CDR3 sequence (DNA): TGTGCCACCAGCAGGTCGGGGGACGGAATAGATGCCCTCCACTTT.

CDR3 nucleotides: TGTGCCAGCAGTGGAACTAGCGGGGGCTACAATGAGCAGTTCTTC. Residues: CASSGTSGGYNEQFF. This sequence joins TRBV2 and TRBJ2-1, with 11 bases fitting TRBD2. The CDR3 contains 15 residues. Germline values: CDR1 SNHLY, CDR2 FYNNEI. V shed 4 bases and J 3 bases; nucleotides not matched to a gene: 2.

J is TRBJ2-7 and V is TRBV7-9; a weak D match, TRBD2 (6 bases). The germline V gene has CDR1 SEHNR and CDR2 FQNEAQ (reference sequence). The V gene lost 0 bases and the J gene lost 4 bases, with 10 bases spanning the gap. This CDR3 region has 14 residues. CDR3 loop: CASSLAGGTYEQYF. CDR3 sequence (DNA): TGTGCCAGCAGCTTAGCGGGAGGTACTTACGAGCAGTACTTC.

CDR3 bases: TGTGCCAGTAGTATGACAGCAAACGCCTACGAGCAGTACTTC. The encoded protein is CASSMTANAYEQYF. The genes are TRBV19 and TRBJ2-7, with a tentative D call TRBD1 (5 bases). CDR1 is LNHDA, CDR2 SQIVND, per germline (reference sequence). This CDR3 is built from 14 residues. V lost 3 bases and J lost 2, with 11 bases in between.

In its sample, this clonotype was seen many times. This chain uses TRBV12-3 or TRBV12-4 with TRBJ2-5; TRBD1 might be the D (6 bases). The germline V and J ends were trimmed by 5 bases and 2 bases, with 12 bases remaining between them. The CDR3 length is 14 residues. CDR3 coding DNA: TGTGCCAGCAGTCCCGAGGACAGTCAAGAGACCCAGTACTTC. It specifies CASSPEDSQETQYF.

CDR3 sequence reads: CASSPTPTGLNTEAFF. CDR3 nucleotides: TGTGCCAGCAGTCCTACACCGACAGGATTGAACACTGAAGCTTTCTTT. The genes are TRBV6-2 or TRBV6-3 and TRBJ1-1; possible D gene TRBD1, 6 bases. The CDR3 has 16 amino acids. Trimming took off 5 bases at V and 0 bases at J, with 16 bases between the two ends. The germline gives CDR1 MNHEY, CDR2 SVGEGT.

In this sample, this clonotype turned up a few times. This chain connects TRBV7-9 to TRBJ1-1, with D perhaps TRBD1 (5 bases). Germline CDR1 is SEHNR and CDR2 is FQNEAQ (reference sequence). This CDR3 is built from 12 residues. Trimming stripped 5 bases from V and 6 bases from J, with 10 bases between. For the CDR3, the DNA is TGTGCCAGCAGCCCCGGGGGTGCTGAAGCTTTCTTT. It codes for CASSPGGAEAFF.

This clonotype was counted a few times. J is TRBJ1-1 and V is TRBV27; D might be TRBD1 (5 bases). Per germline, CDR1 MNHEY and CDR2 SMNVEV (reference sequence). CDR3 size: 13 residues. V gave up 4 bases and J gave up 7 bases, with 13 bases separating them. The CDR3 nucleotides are TGTGCCAGCAGTTCTTACAGGAGAGGTGAAGCTTTCTTT. Translating gives CASSSYRRGEAFF.

At least ten counts were recorded for this clonotype. V gene TRBV10-3 combines with J gene TRBJ2-1; 7 bases are a match to TRBD2. The V segment lost 4 bases and the J segment 2 bases; nucleotides outside the gene matches: 11. CDR3 length: 17 residues. Germline V gives CDR1 ENHRY, CDR2 SYGVKD. The CDR3 DNA sequence: TGTGCCATCAGTGCAGGGTGGGGCGGGAGCACCTACAATGAGCAGTTCTTC. This gives the protein CAISAGWGGSTYNEQFF.

This clonotype was recorded a few times. V is TRBV27 and J is TRBJ2-2; TRBD2 is a possible D gene (6 bases). The V end lost 5 bases, the J end lost 1 base, and 8 bases lay between the germline ends. Germline V gene sequence: CDR1 MNHEY, CDR2 SMNVEV (reference sequence). The CDR3 contains 14 residues. CDR3 nucleotides: TGTGCCAGCAGTACCGGGGGGAACACCGGGGAGCTGTTTTTT. Its protein is CASSTGGNTGELFF.

This clonotype was picked up many times. The J gene is TRBJ2-2, the V gene TRBV11-2; D not resolved. Germline CDR1 SGHAT, CDR2 FQNNGV. The V end was cut by 1 base, the J end by 8 bases, with 5 bases between. There are 12 residues in the CDR3. The CDR3 sequence is CASSLGLGELFF. CDR3 nucleotide sequence: TGTGCCAGCAGCTTAGGTTTGGGGGAGCTGTTTTTT.

The chain recombines TRBV4-3 with TRBJ2-1; D is perhaps TRBD1 (6 bases). V dropped 4 bases and J dropped 8 bases, with 21 bases sitting between them. There are 16 residues in the CDR3. In germline, CDR1 is LGHNA, CDR2 YSLEER. CDR3 sequence (DNA): TGCGCCAGCAGCCTTAAAGGCTGGGACACGGTCGATGAGCAGTTCTTC. This encodes CASSLKGWDTVDEQFF.

The gene calls are TRBV5-6 and TRBJ2-1; D is perhaps TRBD2 (5 bases). V lost 4 bases and J 0 bases, leaving 11 bases between the germline ends. The germline V gene has CDR1 SGHDT and CDR2 YYEEEE. This CDR3 contains 15 residues. The chain's CDR3 is CASSGRDSSYNEQFF. The CDR3 coding sequence is TGTGCCAGCAGCGGACGGGATTCCTCCTACAATGAGCAGTTCTTC. Full variable domain (remainder filled in from reference TRBV5-6 and TRBJ2-1): DAGVTQSPTHLIKTRGQQVTLRCSPKSGHDTVSWYQQALGQGPQFIFQYYEEEERQRGNFPDRFSGHQFPNYSSELNVNALLLGDSALYLCASSGRDSSYNEQFFGPGTRLTVL.

This clonotype was detected a few times. This rearrangement joins TRBV19 to TRBJ2-1, with 11 bases lining up with TRBD2. V trimming: 5 bases; J trimming: 8 bases; junction bases outside the gene matches: 2. In germline, CDR1 is LNHDA, CDR2 SQIVND (reference sequence). This CDR3 contains 13 residues. The CDR3 DNA follows: TGTGCCAGTAGTGGACTAGCGGGTTATGAGCAGTTCTTC. This sequence encodes CASSGLAGYEQFF.

This clonotype occurred a few times. The rearrangement joins TRBV28 to TRBJ2-7; D ambiguous. Germline V lookup: CDR1 MDHEN, CDR2 SYDVKM. V gave up 2 bases and J gave up 4 bases, with 9 bases separating them. The CDR3 sequence is 13 residues long. CDR3 residues: CASSLVNIYEQYF. For the CDR3, the DNA is TGTGCCAGCAGTTTAGTAAATATTTACGAGCAGTACTTC.

This chain's CDR3 is CASSHGGETQYF. The CDR3 DNA reads TGTGCCAGCTCTCATGGCGGCGAGACCCAGTACTTC. The V and J genes are TRBV12-3 or TRBV12-4 and TRBJ2-5; D uncertain. The CDR3 runs to 12 residues. With 8 bases removed from V and 5 bases from J, the gap between germline ends came to 12 bases.

The rearrangement joins TRBV7-9 to TRBJ2-2; D ambiguous. The CDR3 consists of 12 residues. Looked up from germline, CDR1 is SEHNR and CDR2 is FQNEAQ (reference sequence). V was pared by 10 bases and J by 6 bases, with 12 bases between. The CDR3 reads CANAIHSGELFF. The CDR3 DNA reads TGTGCCAACGCTATTCACTCCGGGGAGCTGTTTTTT.

This clonotype was observed a handful of times. The chain couples TRBV6-2 or TRBV6-3 to TRBJ2-5, with a tentative D call TRBD2 (5 bases). This CDR3 contains 14 residues. Germline V CDR1 and CDR2: MNHEY, SVGEGT. The V end lost 2 bases, the J end lost 6 bases, and 13 bases lay between the germline ends. For the CDR3, the DNA is TGTGCCAGCAGTTACGAGCGGACTGGGAAGACCCAGTACTTC. Protein product: CASSYERTGKTQYF.

This clonotype has ten or more counts. The chain is built from TRBV28 and TRBJ2-7; 7 bases map to TRBD2. Trimming took 1 base from V and 0 from J; bases not matched to a gene: 9. Germline V CDR1 and CDR2: MDHEN, SYDVKM. This CDR3 contains 17 residues. This chain's CDR3 is CASSLSSEGGPSYEQYF. The CDR3 DNA reads TGTGCCAGCAGTTTATCTTCGGAGGGAGGGCCCTCCTACGAGCAGTACTTC.

In this sample, this clonotype turned up a few times. The rearrangement links TRBV7-9 to TRBJ2-3; possible D gene TRBD2, 6 bases. CDR3 length: 16 residues. CDR1 is SEHNR and CDR2 is FQNEAQ in the germline V gene (reference sequence). V dropped 1 base and J dropped 2 bases, with 13 bases sitting between them. CDR3 in amino acids: CASSLVVSGPTDTQYF. CDR3 nucleotides: TGTGCCAGCAGCTTAGTTGTTAGCGGACCCACAGATACGCAGTATTTT. The full variable domain, rest sourced from reference TRBV7-9 and TRBJ2-3, is DTGVSQNPRHKITKRGQNVTFRCDPISEHNRLYWYRQTLGQGPEFLTYFQNEAQLEKSRLLSDRFSAERPKGSFSTLEIQRTEQGDSAMYLCASSLVVSGPTDTQYFGPGTRLTVL.

This clonotype was counted at least ten times. The chain couples TRBV11-2 to TRBJ2-7; 8 bases map to TRBD2. V gave up 3 bases and J gave up 5 bases; unmatched junction bases: 18. Looked up from germline, CDR1 is SGHAT and CDR2 is FQNNGV. The CDR3 contains 18 residues. The CDR3 sequence is CASSFRPVGAGVGNEQYF. The CDR3 coding sequence is TGTGCCAGCAGCTTTCGCCCGGTTGGAGCGGGAGTCGGGAACGAGCAGTACTTC. Full variable domain (missing parts from reference TRBV11-2 and TRBJ2-7): EAGVAQSPRYKIIEKRQSVAFWCNPISGHATLYWYQQILGQGPKLLIQFQNNGVVDDSQLPKDRFSAERLKGVDSTLKIQPAKLEDSAVYLCASSFRPVGAGVGNEQYFGPGTRLTVT.

This clonotype came up many times. The chain combines TRBV12-3 or TRBV12-4 with TRBJ2-7; 9 bases line up with TRBD2. The CDR3 is 18 residues long. With V trimmed by 3 bases and J by 2 bases, 14 bases remained unmatched. CDR3 region: CASSFGGLADPFTYEQYF. DNA for the CDR3: TGTGCCAGCAGTTTTGGGGGACTAGCCGACCCTTTTACCTACGAGCAGTACTTC.

This clonotype was seen at least ten times. This chain joins TRBV11-2 and TRBJ2-1; 7 positions match TRBD1. CDR3 length equals 15 residues. The germline V gene has CDR1 SGHAT and CDR2 FQNNGV. With V trimmed by 4 bases and J by 5 bases, 8 bases remained unmatched. CDR3 loop: CASSSTRDRDNEQFF. The CDR3 coding sequence is TGTGCCAGCAGCTCCACCCGGGACAGAGACAATGAGCAGTTCTTC.

The rearrangement joins TRBV12-3 or TRBV12-4 to TRBJ2-7; D ambiguous. The CDR3 loop spans 14 amino acids. Deletions cut 2 bases from V and 5 bases from J, with 13 bases between. CDR3 region: CASSLLSGPDEQYF. The CDR3 DNA is TGTGCCAGCAGTTTACTTTCAGGCCCGGACGAGCAGTACTTC.